One and the same sample provided the 13 T cell receptor beta chains below, sequenced in a study of T-cell reconstitution after alpha-beta-depleted transplantation in children. The authors prepared the TCRbeta library with unique molecular identifiers. MiXCR, applied by TCRdb to the PCR reads, yields one record per CDR3 protein. This sample carries about 440,000 distinct CDR3 sequences, 43% of them seen once, and the ten largest clones take 27%. Sequences were derived from PBMCs, sampled before TCRalphabeta/CD19-depleted stem cell transplant. These receptors all come from a girl under 10 years old with aplastic anemia, due to receive a stem cell transplant.

This chain connects TRBV6-1 to TRBJ1-1, with D possibly being TRBD1 (6 bases). CDR1 MNHNS and CDR2 SASEGT come from the germline V gene. Trimming shortened V by 6 bases and J by 0 bases, and 11 bases separated the two germline ends. The CDR3 length is 14 residues. In DNA form, the CDR3 reads TGTGCCAGCAGCGCACAGGGAGTGAACACTGAAGCTTTCTTT. Translated: CASSAQGVNTEAFF.

The chain carries TRBV20-1 and TRBJ2-2; D possibly corresponds to TRBD1 (6 bases). The V gene lost 6 bases and the J gene lost 3 bases, with 20 bases spanning the gap. CDR1 DFQATT and CDR2 SNEGSKA come from the germline V gene (reference sequence). This CDR3 contains 16 residues. This CDR3 reads CSASPAWGRDTGELFF. In DNA form, the CDR3 reads TGCAGTGCCTCACCTGCGTGGGGGCGTGACACCGGGGAGCTGTTTTTT.

The chain has TRBV6-5 and TRBJ2-2, with 10 bases fitting TRBD2. Germline values: CDR1 MNHEY, CDR2 SVGAGI. The CDR3 runs 17 residues. V shed 2 bases, J shed 1 base, and the junction held 4 bases outside the gene matches. CDR3 sequence: CASSYPASGGNTGELFF. The CDR3 bases are TGTGCCAGCAGTTACCCAGCTAGCGGGGGGAACACCGGGGAGCTGTTTTTT.

The gene calls are TRBV28 and TRBJ2-3; 11 nucleotides agree with TRBD1. The CDR3 is 16 residues long. In germline, CDR1 is MDHEN, CDR2 SYDVKM. The J segment lost 6 bases and the V segment lost 4 bases, leaving 9 bases of the junction unmatched. This chain's CDR3 is CASSSPEDRGRDTQYF. CDR3 DNA: TGTGCCAGCAGTTCTCCCGAGGACAGGGGGCGGGATACGCAGTATTTT.

As DNA, the CDR3 is TGTGCCAGCAGACCGACGGATGCAGCCAAAAACATTCAGTACTTC. Its protein product is CASRPTDAAKNIQYF. V gene TRBV27 combines with J gene TRBJ2-4; no reliable D call. The germline V gene has CDR1 MNHEY and CDR2 SMNVEV (reference sequence). V lost 6 bases to trimming and J lost 0 bases, with 12 bases between them. The CDR3 covers 15 residues.

This rearrangement joins TRBV7-3 to TRBJ2-7, with D possibly being TRBD2 (6 bases). Per the germline V gene, CDR1 is SGHTA and CDR2 is FQGTGA. Between the trimmed V and J ends, which lost 5 bases and 0 bases, there was a span of 14 bases. CDR3 length: 15 amino acids. This CDR3 is CASSLQPTSSYEQYF. CDR3 nucleotide sequence: TGTGCCAGCAGCCTCCAACCGACTAGCTCCTACGAGCAGTACTTC.

In DNA form, the CDR3 reads TGCAGTGCTAGACCATCCACTCGGACCCAGTACTTC. It codes for CSARPSTRTQYF. The chain is built from TRBV20-1 and TRBJ2-5, with unresolved D. Germline V lookup: CDR1 DFQATT, CDR2 SNEGSKA (reference sequence). The CDR3 runs to 12 residues. Trimming took off 2 bases at V and 7 bases at J, with 11 bases between the two ends.

The table lists this clonotype with many counts. J is TRBJ2-1 and V is TRBV2; 8 nucleotides agree with TRBD2. The CDR3 extends over 15 amino acids. With V trimmed by 3 bases and J by 4 bases, 5 bases remained unmatched. Looked up from germline, CDR1 is SNHLY and CDR2 is FYNNEI. The CDR3 DNA is TGTGCCAGCAGTGACGGGAGGGCCAGGTACAATGAGCAGTTCTTC. It codes for CASSDGRARYNEQFF. The full variable domain, its missing parts supplied by reference TRBV2 and TRBJ2-1, is EPEVTQTPSHQVTQMGQEVILRCVPISNHLYFYWYRQILGQKVEFLVSFYNNEISEKSEIFDDQFSVERPDGSNFTLKIRSTKLEDSAMYFCASSDGRARYNEQFFGPGTRLTVL.

V usage is TRBV5-6 and J usage is TRBJ2-5, with D perhaps matching TRBD2 (6 bases). The CDR3 consists of 17 residues. Trimming removed 0 bases at V and 4 bases at J, with 19 bases between. Germline V gene sequence: CDR1 SGHDT, CDR2 YYEEEE. The CDR3 DNA reads TGTGCCAGCAGCTTGGTGGCTAGCAGGGACTCAATAGAGACCCAGTACTTC. Its protein product is CASSLVASRDSIETQYF.

The rearrangement joins TRBV10-3 to TRBJ2-3; a weak D match, TRBD1 (6 bases). The germline CDR1 and CDR2 sequences are ENHRY and SYGVKD. Trimming took off 11 bases at V and 3 bases at J, with 24 bases between the two ends. This CDR3 has 16 amino acids. The CDR3 DNA sequence: TGTGCCGCCATGGCCCACAGGGATACTAGAACAGATACGCAGTATTTT. Amino acid sequence: CAAMAHRDTRTDTQYF.

This clonotype was picked up a small number of times. The rearrangement joins TRBV5-1 to TRBJ1-1, with TRBD1 as a possible D gene (5 bases). CDR3 length: 14 residues. Trimming removed 1 base at V and 3 bases at J, with 10 bases between. Germline values: CDR1 SGHRS, CDR2 YFSETQ. The CDR3 DNA is TGCGCCAGCAGCTTGTCCGGGGCAGACACTGAAGCTTTCTTT. Translating it yields CASSLSGADTEAFF. The full variable domain, in which reference TRBV5-1 and TRBJ1-1 provide the parts outside the CDR3, is KAGVTQTPRYLIKTRGQQVTLSCSPISGHRSVSWYQQTPGQGLQFLFEYFSETQRNKGNFPGRFSGRQFSNSRSEMNVSTLELGDSALYLCASSLSGADTEAFFGQGTRLTVV.

This chain uses TRBV7-2 with TRBJ2-7; D ambiguous. The CDR3 runs 12 residues. Trimming stripped 4 bases from V and 7 bases from J, with 11 bases between. Germline-derived CDR1 and CDR2 are SGHTA and FQGNSA. CDR3 loop: CASSSGPGEQYF. The DNA for the CDR3 is TGTGCCAGCAGCTCCGGCCCTGGGGAGCAGTACTTC.

This clonotype came up many times. The J gene is TRBJ1-1, the V gene TRBV9; D is ambiguous. Per the germline V gene, CDR1 is SGDLS and CDR2 is YYNGEE. Trimming removed 3 bases from V and 3 bases from J, with 15 bases in between. CDR3 length: 15 residues. CDR3 bases: TGTGCCAGCAGCGCGGGCCCCGGGTTCCACACTGAAGCTTTCTTT. Protein sequence: CASSAGPGFHTEAFF.